The 18 T cell receptor beta chains listed next were all sequenced from one sample in a study of long-term antiretroviral therapy in people with HIV. Sequencing used immunoSEQ v3.0 at survey level. Sequenced by immunoSEQ multiplex PCR; TCRdb stores in-frame clones only, minus some. The sample consists of fewer than 40,000 clones, 79% of them appearing once. Here the sequenced sample was unsorted PBMCs, taken 1.9 years after starting antiretroviral therapy. These receptors originate from a man aged 18 to 35 with HIV.

The chain couples TRBV12-2 to TRBJ2-7; the D call TRBD1 from the table was never checked on the DNA. TRBV12-2 is annotated as a pseudogene. The CDR3 is 17 residues long. The CDR3 DNA follows: TGTGCAAGTCGCTTAGGGCAGCCCGGGACAGGTGTTTACGAGCAGTACGTC. Translation: CASRLGQPGTGVYEQYV.

Only one count was recorded for this clone. The V call is TRBV10-3, the J call TRBJ1-2, with D perhaps matching TRBD1 (6 bases). Germline V gene sequence: CDR1 ENHRY, CDR2 SYGVKD. Trimming took 7 bases from V and 7 from J, leaving 19 bases between them. CDR3 length: 14 amino acids. The CDR3 DNA reads TGTGCCATCATTCCCTCTGAGGGGGGCGGTGGCTACACCTTC. This gives the protein CAIIPSEGGGGYTF.

J is TRBJ1-2 and V is TRBV7-9; D may be TRBD1 (5 bases). CDR1 SEHNR and CDR2 FQNEAQ come from the germline V gene (reference sequence). V lost 4 bases and J lost 4, with 16 bases in between. The CDR3 consists of 15 residues. This chain's CDR3 is CASSYTGTRSYGYTF. The CDR3 bases are TGTGCCAGCAGCTATACCGGGACCAGGTCCTATGGCTACACCTTC. Complete variable domain (other parts from reference TRBV7-9 and TRBJ1-2): DTGVSQNPRHKITKRGQNVTFRCDPISEHNRLYWYRQTLGQGPEFLTYFQNEAQLEKSRLLSDRFSAERPKGSFSTLEIQRTEQGDSAMYLCASSYTGTRSYGYTFGSGTRLTVV.

The chain couples TRBV6-1 to TRBJ2-2; a possible D gene is TRBD1 (6 bases). Germline assignment: CDR1 MNHNS and CDR2 SASEGT. CDR3 length: 13 residues. Trimming left V 6 bases short and J 1 base short, with 6 bases between. The CDR3, as DNA: TGTGCCAGCAGACAGGGGAACACCGGGGAGCTGTTTTTT. It translates to CASRQGNTGELFF.

V gene TRBV9 combines with J gene TRBJ2-7; D is tentatively TRBD1 or TRBD2 (5 bases each). Trimming took off 0 bases at V and 2 bases at J, with 27 bases between the two ends. The CDR3 is made up of 20 amino acids. Per germline, CDR1 SGDLS and CDR2 YYNGEE. CDR3 region: CASSVVVGDPGPYNPYEQYV. CDR3 bases: TGTGCCAGCAGCGTAGTAGTAGGAGACCCGGGACCCTACAATCCCTACGAGCAGTACGTC.

The V gene is TRBV5-1, the J gene TRBJ2-3; D remains ambiguous. The CDR3 totals 12 residues. Germline loops: CDR1 SGHRS, CDR2 YFSETQ. Trimming stripped 0 bases from V and 6 bases from J, with 5 bases between. This CDR3 is CASSLVVDTQYF. DNA of the CDR3: TGCGCCAGCAGCTTGGTAGTGGATACGCAGTATTTT. The full variable domain, rest sourced from reference TRBV5-1 and TRBJ2-3, is KAGVTQTPRYLIKTRGQQVTLSCSPISGHRSVSWYQQTPGQGLQFLFEYFSETQRNKGNFPGRFSGRQFSNSRSEMNVSTLELGDSALYLCASSLVVDTQYFGPGTRLTVL.

The chain is built from TRBV6-4 and TRBJ1-4, with D uncertain. Germline loops: CDR1 MRHNA, CDR2 SNTAGT. The CDR3 is made up of 13 amino acids. Deletions cut 4 bases from V and 7 bases from J, with 10 bases between. CDR3 sequence reads: CASSGQVGEKLFF. CDR3 DNA: TGTGCCAGCAGTGGGCAAGTTGGTGAAAAACTGTTTTTT.

V usage is TRBV29-1 and J usage is TRBJ2-5; D perhaps matches TRBD1 (6 bases). Germline V gene sequence: CDR1 SQVTM, CDR2 ANQGSEA. CDR3 length: 10 residues. V shed 2 bases and J shed 12 bases, with 10 bases lying between them. The DNA for the CDR3 is TGCAGCGTTGAAAGGGCAGGGGAGTACTTC. It codes for CSVERAGEYF.

The rearrangement links TRBV2 to TRBJ2-3; D unclear. V gave up 6 bases and J gave up 0 bases, with 10 bases separating them. Germline V gene sequence: CDR1 SNHLY, CDR2 FYNNEI. This CDR3 has 14 residues. The chain's CDR3 is CASRVSGSTDTQYF. CDR3 bases: TGTGCCAGCAGGGTTTCTGGAAGCACAGATACGCAGTATTTT. The whole variable domain, remainder taken from reference TRBV2 and TRBJ2-3, is EPEVTQTPSHQVTQMGQEVILRCVPISNHLYFYWYRQILGQKVEFLVSFYNNEISEKSEIFDDQFSVERPDGSNFTLKIRSTKLEDSAMYFCASRVSGSTDTQYFGPGTRLTVL.

The chain is built from TRBV25-1 and TRBJ2-3; 14 nucleotides line up with TRBD2. The J segment lost 3 bases and the V segment lost 5 bases, leaving 7 bases of the junction unmatched. The CDR3 runs 17 residues. Germline values: CDR1 MGHDK, CDR2 SYGVNS. As DNA, the CDR3 is TGTGCCAGCAGTTCCGGGACTAGCGGGGGACAAACAGATACGCAGTATTTT. It codes for CASSSGTSGGQTDTQYF.

The chain recombines TRBV11-3 with TRBJ2-6; D might be TRBD2 (6 bases). Germline V lookup: CDR1 SGHNT, CDR2 YENEEA. Trimming removed 5 bases at V and 2 bases at J, with 16 bases between. This CDR3 is 17 amino acids long. The CDR3 DNA reads TGTGCCAGCAGCCAAAATGGAGGAGGGACTGGGGCCAACGTCCTGACTTTC. Amino acids: CASSQNGGGTGANVLTF.

The chain couples TRBV6-5 to TRBJ2-1; 7 bases are a match to TRBD2. With V trimmed by 2 bases and J by 2 bases, 6 bases remained unmatched. Germline V CDR1 and CDR2: MNHEY, SVGAGI. The CDR3 runs to 16 residues. CDR3 amino acids: CASSYRGVRAYNEQFF. The CDR3 region has the DNA TGTGCCAGCAGTTACCGGGGGGTCCGCGCCTACAATGAGCAGTTCTTC.

V and J are TRBV28 and TRBJ2-5; no clear D gene. Germline V gene lookup returns CDR1 MDHEN and CDR2 SYDVKM. Trimming took 6 bases from V and 2 from J, leaving 7 bases between them. The CDR3 has 12 amino acids. DNA for the CDR3: TGTGCCAGCAGCGGATCGCAAGAGACCCAGTACTTC. It yields the protein CASSGSQETQYF.

The chain uses TRBV23-1 and TRBJ2-7; D gene uncertain. TRBV23-1 is labeled an ORF, and its function is uncertain. This CDR3 spans 15 amino acids. V lost 4 bases and J lost 2, with 15 bases in between. This chain's CDR3 is CASSPPRRRTYEQYF. CDR3 nucleotides: TGCGCCAGCAGTCCTCCCAGGCGGCGAACCTACGAGCAGTACTTC.

DNA for the CDR3: TGTGCCAGCAGCTTAGAGCTTAGCGGCCTCACAGATACGCAGTATTTT. Translated: CASSLELSGLTDTQYF. This rearrangement joins TRBV11-2 to TRBJ2-3; TRBD2 might be the D (6 bases). Germline values: CDR1 SGHAT, CDR2 FQNNGV. With 0 bases removed from V and 2 bases from J, the gap between germline ends came to 12 bases. This CDR3 comprises 16 residues.

The gene calls are TRBV10-3 and TRBJ1-4; D gene unclear. Germline CDR1 is ENHRY and CDR2 is SYGVKD. Trimming left V 3 bases short and J 5 bases short, with 10 bases between. CDR3 length: 14 residues. The CDR3 DNA reads TGTGCCATCAGTGAAAAGGAGGGAAATGAAAAACTGTTTTTT. This translates into CAISEKEGNEKLFF.

CDR3 amino acids: CAISDPRGGGGTDTQYF. The CDR3 nucleotides read TGTGCCATCAGTGACCCCCGGGGCGGGGGGGGCACAGATACGCAGTATTTT. J is TRBJ2-3 and V is TRBV10-3; TRBD2 matches at 9 bases. The germline CDR1 and CDR2 sequences are ENHRY and SYGVKD. V lost 3 bases, J lost 1 base, and 8 bases stayed unmatched. The CDR3 is 17 residues long.

The chain recombines TRBV6-4 with TRBJ2-2; D is ambiguous. There are 14 residues in the CDR3. Trimming shortened V by 7 bases and J by 1 base, and 10 bases separated the two germline ends. The germline V gene encodes CDR1 MRHNA and CDR2 SNTAGT. CDR3 in DNA: TGTGCCAGCAAGTCCGGGCGGAACACCGGGGAGCTGTTTTTT. As protein: CASKSGRNTGELFF.